Here is one T cell receptor beta chain with its context. The data derive from a study of T cell responses to AZD1222 COVID-19 vaccine. The data were produced by immunoSEQ multiplex PCR, yet TCRdb's version contains in-frame clones alone and is incomplete. The sample consists of 150,000 or so clones, more than 85% of them appearing once. This CDR3 spans 13 amino acids. Germline loops: CDR1 MDHEN, CDR2 SYDVKM. Trimming removed 8 bases at V and 7 bases at J, with 17 bases between. The V call is TRBV28, the J call TRBJ1-2; possible D gene TRBD1, 6 bases. Sequencing used peripheral blood, obtained 28 days after the second AZD1222 dose. The TCR comes from an adult who received the AZD1222 COVID-19 vaccine. For the CDR3, the DNA is TGTGCCAGCCGTCTACAGGGTTTGTTTGGCTACACCTTC. Amino acids: CASRLQGLFGYTF.